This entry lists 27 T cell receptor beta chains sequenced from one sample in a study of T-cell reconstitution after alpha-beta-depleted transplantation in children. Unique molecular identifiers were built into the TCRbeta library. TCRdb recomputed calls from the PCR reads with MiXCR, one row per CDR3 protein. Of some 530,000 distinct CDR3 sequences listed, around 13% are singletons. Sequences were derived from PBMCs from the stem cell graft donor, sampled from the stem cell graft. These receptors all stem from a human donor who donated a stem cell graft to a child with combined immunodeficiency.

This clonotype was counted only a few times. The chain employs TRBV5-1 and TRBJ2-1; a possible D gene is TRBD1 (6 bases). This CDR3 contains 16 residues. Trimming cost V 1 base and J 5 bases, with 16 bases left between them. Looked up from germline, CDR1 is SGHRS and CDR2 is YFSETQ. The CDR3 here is CASSLKAAGVDNEQFF. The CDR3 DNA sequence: TGCGCCAGCAGCTTGAAGGCGGCAGGGGTGGACAATGAGCAGTTCTTC.

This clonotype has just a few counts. The CDR3 DNA sequence: TGTGCCAGCAGTTTCGCTACAGGGGGTGAGCAGTTCTTC. Its translation: CASSFATGGEQFF. The chain is built from TRBV27 and TRBJ2-1, with 8 bases identical to TRBD1. V was clipped by 3 bases and J by 9 bases; unmatched bases: 4. The CDR3 covers 13 residues. From germline, CDR1 is MNHEY and CDR2 SMNVEV (reference sequence).

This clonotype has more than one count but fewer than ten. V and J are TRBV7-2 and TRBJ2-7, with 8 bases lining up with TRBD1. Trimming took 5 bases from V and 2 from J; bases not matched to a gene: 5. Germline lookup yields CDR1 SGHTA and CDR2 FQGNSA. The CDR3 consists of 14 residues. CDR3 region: CASSIDRGPYEQYF. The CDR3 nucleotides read TGTGCCAGCAGCATAGACAGGGGCCCCTACGAGCAGTACTTC. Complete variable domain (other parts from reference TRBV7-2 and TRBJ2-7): GAGVSQSPSNKVTEKGKDVELRCDPISGHTALYWYRQSLGQGLEFLIYFQGNSAPDKSGLPSDRFSAERTGGSVSTLTIQRTQQEDSAVYLCASSIDRGPYEQYFGPGTRLTVT.

CDR3: CASSHTTSGNTEAFF. The CDR3 bases are TGCGCCAGCAGCCATACCACAAGCGGGAACACTGAAGCTTTCTTT. This chain connects TRBV4-1 to TRBJ1-1; D is unclear. Germline V CDR1 and CDR2: MGHRA, YSYEKL. Trimming took 3 bases from V and 1 from J, leaving 12 bases between them. The CDR3 runs 15 residues.

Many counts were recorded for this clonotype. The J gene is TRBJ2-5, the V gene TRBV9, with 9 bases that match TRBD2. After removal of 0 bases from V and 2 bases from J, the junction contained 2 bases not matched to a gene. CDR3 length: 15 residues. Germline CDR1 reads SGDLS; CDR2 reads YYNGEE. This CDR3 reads CASSVGGGAQETQYF. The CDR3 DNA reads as TGTGCCAGCAGCGTAGGCGGGGGGGCTCAAGAGACCCAGTACTTC.

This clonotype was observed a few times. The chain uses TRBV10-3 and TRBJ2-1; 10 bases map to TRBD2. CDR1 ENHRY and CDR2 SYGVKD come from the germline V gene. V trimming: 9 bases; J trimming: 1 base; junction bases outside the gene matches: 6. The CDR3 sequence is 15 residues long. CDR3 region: CAIQGLADSYNEQFF. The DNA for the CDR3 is TGTGCCATTCAAGGACTAGCGGATTCCTACAATGAGCAGTTCTTC.

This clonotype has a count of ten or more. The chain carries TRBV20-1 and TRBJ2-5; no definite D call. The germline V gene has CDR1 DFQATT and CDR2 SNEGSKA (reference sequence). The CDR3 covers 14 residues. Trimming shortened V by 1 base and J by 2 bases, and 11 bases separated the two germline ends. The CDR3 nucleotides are TGCAGTGCTAGAGCACCGCGGAAGCAAGAGACCCAGTACTTC. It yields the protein CSARAPRKQETQYF.

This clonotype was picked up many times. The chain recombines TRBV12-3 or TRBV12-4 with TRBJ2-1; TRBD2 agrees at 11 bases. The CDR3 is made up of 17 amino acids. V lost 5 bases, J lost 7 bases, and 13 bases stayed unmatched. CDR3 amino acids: CASSGSGGARRWNEQFF. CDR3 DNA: TGTGCCAGCAGTGGTAGCGGGGGGGCCCGGCGATGGAATGAGCAGTTCTTC.

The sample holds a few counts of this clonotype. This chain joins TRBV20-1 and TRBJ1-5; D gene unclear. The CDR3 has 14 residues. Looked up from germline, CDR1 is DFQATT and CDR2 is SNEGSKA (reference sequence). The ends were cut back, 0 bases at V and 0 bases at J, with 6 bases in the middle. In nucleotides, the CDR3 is TGCAGTGCTAGAGATTCAAGTAGCAATCAGCCCCAGCATTTT. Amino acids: CSARDSSSNQPQHF.

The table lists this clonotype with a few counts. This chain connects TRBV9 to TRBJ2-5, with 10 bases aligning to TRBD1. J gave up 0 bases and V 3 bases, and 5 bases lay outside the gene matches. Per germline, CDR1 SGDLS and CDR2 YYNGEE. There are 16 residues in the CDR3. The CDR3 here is CASSAAGQGYQETQYF. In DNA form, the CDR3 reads TGTGCCAGCAGCGCCGCGGGACAGGGGTACCAAGAGACCCAGTACTTC.

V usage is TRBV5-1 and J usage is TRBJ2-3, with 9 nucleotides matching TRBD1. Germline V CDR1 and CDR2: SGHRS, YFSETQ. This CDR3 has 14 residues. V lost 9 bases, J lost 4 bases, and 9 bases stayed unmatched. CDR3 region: CATAKGQGSDTQYF. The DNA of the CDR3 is TGCGCCACCGCTAAGGGACAGGGTTCAGATACGCAGTATTTT.

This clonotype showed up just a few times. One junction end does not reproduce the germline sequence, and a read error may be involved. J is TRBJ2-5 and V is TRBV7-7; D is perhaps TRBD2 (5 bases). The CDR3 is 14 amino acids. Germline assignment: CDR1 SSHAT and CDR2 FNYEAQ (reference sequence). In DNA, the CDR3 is TGTGCTAGCAGCTGGAGGCCAGGAAAAGAGACCCAGTACTTC. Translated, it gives CASSWRPGKETQYF.

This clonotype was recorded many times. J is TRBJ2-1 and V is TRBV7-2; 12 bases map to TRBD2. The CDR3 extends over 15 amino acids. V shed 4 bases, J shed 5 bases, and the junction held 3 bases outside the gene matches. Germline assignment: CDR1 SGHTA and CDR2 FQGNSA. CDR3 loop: CASSSTSGGHNEQFF. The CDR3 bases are TGTGCCAGCAGCTCGACTAGCGGGGGCCACAATGAGCAGTTCTTC.

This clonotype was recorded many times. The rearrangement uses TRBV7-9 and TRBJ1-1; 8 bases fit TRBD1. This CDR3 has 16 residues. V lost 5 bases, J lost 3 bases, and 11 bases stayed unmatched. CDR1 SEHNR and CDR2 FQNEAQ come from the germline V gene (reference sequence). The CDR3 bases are TGTGCCAGCAGCGAAACCGGGACAGGAGGGGACACTGAAGCTTTCTTT. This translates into CASSETGTGGDTEAFF.

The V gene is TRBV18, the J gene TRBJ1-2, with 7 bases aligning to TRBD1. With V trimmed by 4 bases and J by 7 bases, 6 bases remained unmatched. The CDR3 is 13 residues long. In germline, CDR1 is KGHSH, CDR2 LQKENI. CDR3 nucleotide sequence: TGTGCCAGCTCACTGACAGGGAATGGTGGCTACACCTTC. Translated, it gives CASSLTGNGGYTF.

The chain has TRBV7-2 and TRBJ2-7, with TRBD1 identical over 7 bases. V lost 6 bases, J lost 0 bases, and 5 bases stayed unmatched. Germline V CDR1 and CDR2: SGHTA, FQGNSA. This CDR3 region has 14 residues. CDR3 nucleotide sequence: TGTGCCAGCAGTCGGGACAGTAACTCCTACGAGCAGTACTTC. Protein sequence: CASSRDSNSYEQYF. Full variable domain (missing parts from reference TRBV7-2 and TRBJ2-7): GAGVSQSPSNKVTEKGKDVELRCDPISGHTALYWYRQSLGQGLEFLIYFQGNSAPDKSGLPSDRFSAERTGGSVSTLTIQRTQQEDSAVYLCASSRDSNSYEQYFGPGTRLTVT.

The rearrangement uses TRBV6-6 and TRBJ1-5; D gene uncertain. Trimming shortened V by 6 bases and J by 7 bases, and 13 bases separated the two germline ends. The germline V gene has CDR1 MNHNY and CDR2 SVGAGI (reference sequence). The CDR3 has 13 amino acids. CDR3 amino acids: CASSPSASQPQHF. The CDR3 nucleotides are TGTGCCAGCAGCCCCTCGGCTTCCCAGCCCCAGCATTTT.

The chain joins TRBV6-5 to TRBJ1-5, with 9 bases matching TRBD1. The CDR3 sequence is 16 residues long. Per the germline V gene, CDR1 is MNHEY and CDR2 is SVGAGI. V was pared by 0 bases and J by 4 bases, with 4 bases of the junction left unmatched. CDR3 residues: CASSYSGQGLNQPQHF. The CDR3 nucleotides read TGTGCCAGCAGTTACTCCGGACAGGGGCTAAATCAGCCCCAGCATTTT.

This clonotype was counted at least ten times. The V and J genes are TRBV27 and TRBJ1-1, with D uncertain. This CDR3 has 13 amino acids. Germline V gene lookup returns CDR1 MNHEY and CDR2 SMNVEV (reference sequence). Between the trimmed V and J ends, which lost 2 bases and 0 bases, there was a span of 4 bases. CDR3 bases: TGTGCCAGCAGTTTAATGCTGAACACTGAAGCTTTCTTT. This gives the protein CASSLMLNTEAFF.

CDR3 coding DNA: TGCAGCGTTCAGTCTGGGCGGGGATCCTACGAGCAGTACTTC. Its translation is CSVQSGRGSYEQYF. This sequence joins TRBV29-1 and TRBJ2-7; tentatively, D is TRBD2 (6 bases). Germline V gene sequence: CDR1 SQVTM, CDR2 ANQGSEA. This CDR3 comprises 14 residues. The ends were cut back, 5 bases at V and 1 base at J, with 15 bases in the middle.

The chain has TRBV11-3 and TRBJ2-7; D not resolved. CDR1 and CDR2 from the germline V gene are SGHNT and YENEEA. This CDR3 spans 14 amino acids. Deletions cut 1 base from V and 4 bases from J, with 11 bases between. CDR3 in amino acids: CASSLAETTYEQYF. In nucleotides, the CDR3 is TGTGCCAGCAGCTTAGCGGAGACAACATACGAGCAGTACTTC.

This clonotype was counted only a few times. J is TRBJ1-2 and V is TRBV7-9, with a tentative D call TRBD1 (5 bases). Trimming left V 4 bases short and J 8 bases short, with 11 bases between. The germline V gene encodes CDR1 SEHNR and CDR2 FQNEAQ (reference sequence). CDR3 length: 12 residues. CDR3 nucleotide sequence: TGTGCCAGCAGCTCCGACAGCCGGGGCTACACCTTC. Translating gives CASSSDSRGYTF.

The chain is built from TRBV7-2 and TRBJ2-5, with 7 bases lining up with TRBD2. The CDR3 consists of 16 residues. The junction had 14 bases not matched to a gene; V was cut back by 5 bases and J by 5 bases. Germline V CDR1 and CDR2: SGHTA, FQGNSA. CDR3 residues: CASSQNRGRAQETQYF. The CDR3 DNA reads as TGTGCCAGCAGCCAAAATCGTGGGAGGGCCCAGGAGACCCAGTACTTC.

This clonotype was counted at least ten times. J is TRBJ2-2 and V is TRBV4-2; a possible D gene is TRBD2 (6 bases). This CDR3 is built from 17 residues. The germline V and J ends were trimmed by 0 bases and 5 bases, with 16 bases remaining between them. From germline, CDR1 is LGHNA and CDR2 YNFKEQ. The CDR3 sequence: CASSQDGGLRWTGELFF. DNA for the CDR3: TGTGCCAGCAGCCAAGACGGAGGGCTCCGGTGGACCGGGGAGCTGTTTTTT.

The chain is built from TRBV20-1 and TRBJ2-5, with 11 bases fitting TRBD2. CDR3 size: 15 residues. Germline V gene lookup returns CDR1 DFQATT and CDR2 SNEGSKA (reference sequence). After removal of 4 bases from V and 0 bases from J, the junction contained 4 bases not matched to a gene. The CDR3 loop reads CSATGLAVNQETQYF. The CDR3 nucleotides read TGCAGTGCTACGGGACTAGCGGTAAACCAAGAGACCCAGTACTTC.

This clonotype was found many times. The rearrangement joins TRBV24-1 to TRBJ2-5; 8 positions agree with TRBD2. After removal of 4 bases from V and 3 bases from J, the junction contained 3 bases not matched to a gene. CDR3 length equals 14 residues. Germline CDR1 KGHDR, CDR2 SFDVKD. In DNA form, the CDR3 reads TGTGCCACCAGTGACATTAGCGGGGAAGAGACCCAGTACTTC. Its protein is CATSDISGEETQYF.

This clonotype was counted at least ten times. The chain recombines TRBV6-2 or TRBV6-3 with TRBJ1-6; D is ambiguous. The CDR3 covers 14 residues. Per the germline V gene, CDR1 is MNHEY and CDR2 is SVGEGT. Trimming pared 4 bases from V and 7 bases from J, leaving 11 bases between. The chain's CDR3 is CASSSGEENSPLHF. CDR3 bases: TGTGCCAGCAGTTCCGGGGAGGAGAATTCACCCCTCCACTTT.